This T cell receptor (beta chain) derives from a study of blood T cell repertoires in COVID-19. The wider study: Samples came from the United States, Italy and Spain, spanning acute and convalescent COVID-19.

This CDR3 is built from 15 residues. The germline gives CDR1 MNHEY, CDR2 SVGEGT. V dropped 2 bases and J dropped 5; count of bases not matched to a gene: 6. As handled by the study authors: Reference gene primers were amplified, and this amplification served to estimate nucleated cell counts. Method: immunoSEQ multiplex PCR; TCRdb's copy keeps in-frame clones and lacks some. V and J calls and clone size are as listed in that table; D and trimming were resolved from the DNA. The sample yields under 80,000 clones, around 80% seen once. The chain is built from TRBV6-2 or TRBV6-3 and TRBJ2-7, with 10 positions matching TRBD2. Sequenced sample: peripheral blood. The sequence came from a human donor in a cohort sampled during active COVID-19. The CDR3 spells CASSYRGLAFHEQYF. CDR3 nucleotide sequence: TGTGCCAGCAGTTACAGGGGACTAGCGTTCCACGAGCAGTACTTC.